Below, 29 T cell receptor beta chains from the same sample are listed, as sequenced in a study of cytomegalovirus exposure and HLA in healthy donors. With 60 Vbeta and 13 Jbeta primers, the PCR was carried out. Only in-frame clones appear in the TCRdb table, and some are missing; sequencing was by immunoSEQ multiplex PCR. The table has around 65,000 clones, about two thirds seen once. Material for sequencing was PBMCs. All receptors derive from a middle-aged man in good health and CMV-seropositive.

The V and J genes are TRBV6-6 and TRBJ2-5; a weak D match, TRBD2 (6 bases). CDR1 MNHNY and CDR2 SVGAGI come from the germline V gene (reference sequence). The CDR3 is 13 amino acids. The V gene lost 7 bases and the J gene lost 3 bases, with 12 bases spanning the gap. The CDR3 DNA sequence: TGTGCCAGCAAGTCGGGCGGGGAAGAGACCCAGTACTTC. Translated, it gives CASKSGGEETQYF.

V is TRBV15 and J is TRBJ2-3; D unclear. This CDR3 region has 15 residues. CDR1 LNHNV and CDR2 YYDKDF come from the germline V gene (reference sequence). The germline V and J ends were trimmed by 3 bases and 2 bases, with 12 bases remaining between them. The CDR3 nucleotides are TGTGCCACCAGCAGTGAGACACCGCTCACAGATACGCAGTATTTT. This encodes CATSSETPLTDTQYF.

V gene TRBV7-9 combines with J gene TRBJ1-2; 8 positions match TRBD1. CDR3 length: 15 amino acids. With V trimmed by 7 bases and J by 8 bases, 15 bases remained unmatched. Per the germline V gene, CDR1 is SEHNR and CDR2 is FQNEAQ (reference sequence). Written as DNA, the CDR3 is TGTGCCAGCACCACACTCGAGACAGGGGCGCAGGGCTACACCTTC. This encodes CASTTLETGAQGYTF.

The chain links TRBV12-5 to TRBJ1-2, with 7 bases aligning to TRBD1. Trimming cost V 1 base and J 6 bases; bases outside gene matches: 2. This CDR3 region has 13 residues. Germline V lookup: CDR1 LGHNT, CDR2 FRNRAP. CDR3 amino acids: CASGLEGADGYTF. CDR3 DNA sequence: TGTGCTAGTGGTTTGGAGGGGGCGGATGGCTACACCTTC.

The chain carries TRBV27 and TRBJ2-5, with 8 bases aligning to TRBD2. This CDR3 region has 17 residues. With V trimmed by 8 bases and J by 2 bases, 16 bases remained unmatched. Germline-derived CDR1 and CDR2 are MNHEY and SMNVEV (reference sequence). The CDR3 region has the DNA TGTGCCAGCTTTATGATGTGGCTAGCGGGTTTACAAGAGACCCAGTACTTC. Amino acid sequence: CASFMMWLAGLQETQYF.

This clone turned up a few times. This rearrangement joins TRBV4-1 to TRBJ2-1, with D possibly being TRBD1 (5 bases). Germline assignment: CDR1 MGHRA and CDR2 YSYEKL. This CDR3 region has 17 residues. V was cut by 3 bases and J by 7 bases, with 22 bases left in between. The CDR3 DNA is TGCGCCAGCAGCCACCAACCCCCCAGGGTAGCACCGAATGAGCAGTTCTTC. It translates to CASSHQPPRVAPNEQFF.

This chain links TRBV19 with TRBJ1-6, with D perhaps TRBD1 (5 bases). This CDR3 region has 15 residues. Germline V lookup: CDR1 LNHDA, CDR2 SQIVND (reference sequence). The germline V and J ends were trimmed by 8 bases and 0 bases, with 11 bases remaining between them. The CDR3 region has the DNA TGTGCCAGTGGGTGGGGGGGCTCCTATAATTCACCCCTCCACTTT. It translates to CASGWGGSYNSPLHF. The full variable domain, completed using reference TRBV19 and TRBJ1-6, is DGGITQSPKYLFRKEGQNVTLSCEQNLNHDAMYWYRQDPGQGLRLIYYSQIVNDFQKGDIAEGYSVSREKKESFPLTVTSAQKNPTAFYLCASGWGGSYNSPLHFGNGTRLTVT.

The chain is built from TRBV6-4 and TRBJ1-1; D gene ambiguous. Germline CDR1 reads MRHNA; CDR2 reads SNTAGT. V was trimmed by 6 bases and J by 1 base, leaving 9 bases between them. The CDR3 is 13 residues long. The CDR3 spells CASRLGQNTEAFF. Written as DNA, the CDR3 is TGTGCCAGCAGACTAGGTCAGAACACTGAAGCTTTCTTT.

The CDR3 region is CASSNTRSDTQYF. The CDR3 DNA reads TGTGCCAGCAGTAACACGAGGTCAGATACGCAGTATTTT. The V gene is TRBV6-4, the J gene TRBJ2-3, with no clear D. The CDR3 has 13 residues. The germline V gene has CDR1 MRHNA and CDR2 SNTAGT. The V gene lost 5 bases and the J gene lost 4 bases, with 10 bases spanning the gap.

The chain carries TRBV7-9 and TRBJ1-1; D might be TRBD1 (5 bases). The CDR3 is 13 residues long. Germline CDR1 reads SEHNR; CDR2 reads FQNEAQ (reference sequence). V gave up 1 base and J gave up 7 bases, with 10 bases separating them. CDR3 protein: CASSLEQDLEAFF. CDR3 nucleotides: TGTGCCAGCAGCTTAGAACAGGACCTTGAAGCTTTCTTT.

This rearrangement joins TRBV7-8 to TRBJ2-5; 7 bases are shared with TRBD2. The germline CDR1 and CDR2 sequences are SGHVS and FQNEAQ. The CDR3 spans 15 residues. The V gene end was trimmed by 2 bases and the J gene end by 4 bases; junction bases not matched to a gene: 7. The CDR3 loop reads CASSLYGAGVETQYF. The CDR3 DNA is TGTGCCAGCAGCTTATATGGGGCGGGAGTAGAGACCCAGTACTTC.

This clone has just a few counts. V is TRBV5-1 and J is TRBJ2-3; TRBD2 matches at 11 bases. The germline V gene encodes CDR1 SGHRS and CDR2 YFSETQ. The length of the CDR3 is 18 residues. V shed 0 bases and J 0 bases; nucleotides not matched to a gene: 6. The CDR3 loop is CASSLVLAGATSTDTQYF. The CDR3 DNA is TGCGCCAGCAGCTTGGTACTAGCGGGAGCCACTAGCACAGATACGCAGTATTTT.

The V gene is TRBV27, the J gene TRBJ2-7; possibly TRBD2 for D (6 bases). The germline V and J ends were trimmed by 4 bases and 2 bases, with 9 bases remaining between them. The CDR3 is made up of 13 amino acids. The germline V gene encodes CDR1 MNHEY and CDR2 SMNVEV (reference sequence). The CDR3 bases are TGTGCCAGCAGTTCCGGGAGAACCTACGAGCAGTACTTC. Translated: CASSSGRTYEQYF.

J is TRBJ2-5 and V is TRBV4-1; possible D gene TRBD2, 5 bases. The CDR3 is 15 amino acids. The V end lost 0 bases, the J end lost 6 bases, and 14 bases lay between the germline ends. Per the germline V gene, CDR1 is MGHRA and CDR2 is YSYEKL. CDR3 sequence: CASSQDPGGAKTQYF. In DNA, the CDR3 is TGCGCCAGCAGCCAAGACCCAGGAGGTGCCAAGACCCAGTACTTC.

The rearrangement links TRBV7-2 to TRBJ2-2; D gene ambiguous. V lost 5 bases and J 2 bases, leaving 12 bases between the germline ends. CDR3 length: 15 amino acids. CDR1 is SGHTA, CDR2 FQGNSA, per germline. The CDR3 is CASSPQELNTGELFF. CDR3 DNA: TGTGCCAGCAGCCCCCAGGAATTAAACACCGGGGAGCTGTTTTTT.

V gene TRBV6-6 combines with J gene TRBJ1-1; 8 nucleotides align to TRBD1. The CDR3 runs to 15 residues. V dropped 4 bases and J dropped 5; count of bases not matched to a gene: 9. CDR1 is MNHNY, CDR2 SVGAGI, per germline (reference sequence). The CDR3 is CASSSIGQGGTEAFF. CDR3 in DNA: TGTGCCAGCAGTTCAATAGGACAGGGAGGGACTGAAGCTTTCTTT.

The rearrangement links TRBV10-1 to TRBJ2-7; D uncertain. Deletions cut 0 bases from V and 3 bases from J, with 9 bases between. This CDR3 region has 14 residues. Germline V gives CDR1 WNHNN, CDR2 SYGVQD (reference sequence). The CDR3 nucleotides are TGCGCCAGCAGTGAGTCTGGTGTCTACTACGAGCAGTACTTC. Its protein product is CASSESGVYYEQYF.

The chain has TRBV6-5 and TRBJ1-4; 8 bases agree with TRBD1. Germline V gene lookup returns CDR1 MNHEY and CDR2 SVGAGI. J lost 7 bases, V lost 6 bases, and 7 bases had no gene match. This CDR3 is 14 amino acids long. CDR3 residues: CASSRQGNGEKLFF. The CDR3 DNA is TGTGCCAGCAGCAGACAGGGGAATGGTGAAAAACTGTTTTTT.

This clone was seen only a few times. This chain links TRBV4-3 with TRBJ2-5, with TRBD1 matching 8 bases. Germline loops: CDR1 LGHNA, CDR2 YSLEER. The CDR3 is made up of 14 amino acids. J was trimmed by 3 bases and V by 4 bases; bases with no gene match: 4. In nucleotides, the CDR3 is TGCGCCAGCAGCCCGACAGGGGTGGAAGAGACCCAGTACTTC. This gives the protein CASSPTGVEETQYF.

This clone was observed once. The CDR3 bases are TGCAGCGTTACTGGGGGTAGCGGGTGGACAGATACGCAGTATTTT. This codes for CSVTGGSGWTDTQYF. The chain combines TRBV29-1 with TRBJ2-3; 7 bases map to TRBD2. The CDR3 sequence is 15 residues long. V dropped 5 bases and J dropped 3; count of bases not matched to a gene: 11. Germline-derived CDR1 and CDR2 are SQVTM and ANQGSEA.

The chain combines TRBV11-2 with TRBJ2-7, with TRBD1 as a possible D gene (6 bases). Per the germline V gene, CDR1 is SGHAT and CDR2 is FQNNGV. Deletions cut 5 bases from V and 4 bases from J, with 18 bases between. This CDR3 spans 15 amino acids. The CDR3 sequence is CASSPGSTGFYEQYF. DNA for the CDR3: TGTGCCAGCAGCCCCGGTTCGACAGGCTTTTACGAGCAGTACTTC.

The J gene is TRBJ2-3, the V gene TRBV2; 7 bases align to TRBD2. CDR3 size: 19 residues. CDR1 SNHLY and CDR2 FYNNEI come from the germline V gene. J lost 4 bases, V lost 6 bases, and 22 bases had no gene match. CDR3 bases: TGTGCCAGCAGCCCGTCCTTGGCGGCGGGGCGGGGGACCGCAGATACGCAGTATTTT. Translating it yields CASSPSLAAGRGTADTQYF.

The CDR3 DNA follows: TGTGCCTGGAGTCCGACTTCTAACTATGGCTACACCTTC. This gives the protein CAWSPTSNYGYTF. The chain links TRBV30 to TRBJ1-2, with D uncertain. The V end lost 2 bases, the J end lost 0 bases, and 7 bases lay between the germline ends. The V gene's germline CDR1 is GTSNPN and CDR2 SVGIG (reference sequence). This CDR3 is 13 amino acids long.

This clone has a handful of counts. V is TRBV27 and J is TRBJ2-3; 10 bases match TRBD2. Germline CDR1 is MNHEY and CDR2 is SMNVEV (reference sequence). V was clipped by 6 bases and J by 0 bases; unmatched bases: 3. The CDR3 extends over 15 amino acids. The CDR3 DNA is TGTGCCAGCAGCCTGACTAGCGGGAGCACAGATACGCAGTATTTT. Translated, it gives CASSLTSGSTDTQYF.

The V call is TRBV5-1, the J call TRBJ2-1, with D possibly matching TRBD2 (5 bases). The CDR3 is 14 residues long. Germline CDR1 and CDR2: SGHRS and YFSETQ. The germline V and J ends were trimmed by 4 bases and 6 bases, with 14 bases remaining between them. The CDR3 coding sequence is TGCGCCAGCAGCGATTACGGGATCCTCAATGAGCAGTTCTTC. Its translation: CASSDYGILNEQFF. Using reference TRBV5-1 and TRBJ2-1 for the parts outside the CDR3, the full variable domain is KAGVTQTPRYLIKTRGQQVTLSCSPISGHRSVSWYQQTPGQGLQFLFEYFSETQRNKGNFPGRFSGRQFSNSRSEMNVSTLELGDSALYLCASSDYGILNEQFFGPGTRLTVL.

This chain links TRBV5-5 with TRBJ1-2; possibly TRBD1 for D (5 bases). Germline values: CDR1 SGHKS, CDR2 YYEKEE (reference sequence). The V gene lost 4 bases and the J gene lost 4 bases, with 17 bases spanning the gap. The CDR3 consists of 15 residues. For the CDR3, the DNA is TGTGCCAGCAGCCAAGTCCAGGGAGGTTCCTATGGCTACACCTTC. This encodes CASSQVQGGSYGYTF. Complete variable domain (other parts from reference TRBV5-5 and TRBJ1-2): DAGVTQSPTHLIKTRGQQVTLRCSPISGHKSVSWYQQVLGQGPQFIFQYYEKEERGRGNFPDRFSARQFPNYSSELNVNALLLGDSALYLCASSQVQGGSYGYTFGSGTRLTVV.

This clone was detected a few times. The CDR3 nucleotides read TGTGCCAGTAGTTCTTACAGGGACCCCAATCAGCCCCAGCATTTT. Translation: CASSSYRDPNQPQHF. This chain connects TRBV19 to TRBJ1-5; D is perhaps TRBD1 (6 bases). CDR3 length: 15 residues. The germline V gene encodes CDR1 LNHDA and CDR2 SQIVND (reference sequence). V lost 5 bases and J lost 3, with 14 bases in between.

CDR3 in amino acids: CASSLADRGHGYGYTF. In nucleotides, the CDR3 is TGTGCCAGCAGCTTGGCCGACAGGGGGCATGGATATGGCTACACCTTC. V is TRBV5-6 and J is TRBJ1-2; 10 bases line up with TRBD1. V lost 0 bases, J lost 5 bases, and 7 bases stayed unmatched. CDR1 and CDR2 (germline): SGHDT, YYEEEE. This CDR3 is built from 16 residues.

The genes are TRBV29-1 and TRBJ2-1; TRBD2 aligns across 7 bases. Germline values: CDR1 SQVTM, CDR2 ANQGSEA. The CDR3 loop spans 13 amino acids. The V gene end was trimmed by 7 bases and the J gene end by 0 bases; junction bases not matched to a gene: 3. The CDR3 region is CSGRDYSYNEQFF. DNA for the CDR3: TGCAGCGGCCGGGACTACTCCTACAATGAGCAGTTCTTC.